The sequence of this T cell receptor beta chain was determined in a study of shared clonotypes between healthy human individuals. Profiled with immunoSEQ multiplex PCR; TCRdb holds only in-frame clones, not every one. The sample has roughly 650,000 clones; about 96% are singletons. Cells designated naive CD8 were CD45RO-negative and were positively selected for CCR7, with terminally differentiated effector memory CD45RA+ cells excluded. The germline V and J ends were trimmed by 3 bases and 2 bases, with 15 bases remaining between them. This CDR3 region has 15 residues. The germline CDR1 and CDR2 sequences are SGDLS and YYNGEE.

The receptor was isolated from a woman in her 30s in good health. The V gene is TRBV9, the J gene TRBJ2-7; D ambiguous. Sequenced: naive CD8+ T cells sorted from blood. This chain's CDR3 is CASSAGWSDTYEQYF. As DNA, the CDR3 is TGTGCCAGCAGCGCCGGGTGGAGTGATACCTACGAGCAGTACTTC.